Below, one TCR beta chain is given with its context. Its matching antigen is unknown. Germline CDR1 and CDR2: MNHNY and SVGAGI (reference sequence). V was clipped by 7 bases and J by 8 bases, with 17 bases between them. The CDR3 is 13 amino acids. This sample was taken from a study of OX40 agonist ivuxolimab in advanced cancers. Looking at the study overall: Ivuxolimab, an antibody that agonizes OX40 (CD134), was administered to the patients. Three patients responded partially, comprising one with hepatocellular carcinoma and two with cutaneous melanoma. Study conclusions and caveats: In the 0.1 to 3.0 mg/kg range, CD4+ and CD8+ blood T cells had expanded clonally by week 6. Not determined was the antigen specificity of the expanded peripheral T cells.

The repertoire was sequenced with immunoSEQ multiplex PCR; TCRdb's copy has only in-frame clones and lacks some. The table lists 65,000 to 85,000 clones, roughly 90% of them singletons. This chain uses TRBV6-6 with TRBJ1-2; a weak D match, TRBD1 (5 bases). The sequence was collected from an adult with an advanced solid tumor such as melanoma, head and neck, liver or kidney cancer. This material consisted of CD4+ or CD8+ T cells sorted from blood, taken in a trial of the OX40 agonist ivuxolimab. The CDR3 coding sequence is TGTGCCAGCACCCCGGGGGGTTCTCTCGGCTACACCTTC. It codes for CASTPGGSLGYTF.